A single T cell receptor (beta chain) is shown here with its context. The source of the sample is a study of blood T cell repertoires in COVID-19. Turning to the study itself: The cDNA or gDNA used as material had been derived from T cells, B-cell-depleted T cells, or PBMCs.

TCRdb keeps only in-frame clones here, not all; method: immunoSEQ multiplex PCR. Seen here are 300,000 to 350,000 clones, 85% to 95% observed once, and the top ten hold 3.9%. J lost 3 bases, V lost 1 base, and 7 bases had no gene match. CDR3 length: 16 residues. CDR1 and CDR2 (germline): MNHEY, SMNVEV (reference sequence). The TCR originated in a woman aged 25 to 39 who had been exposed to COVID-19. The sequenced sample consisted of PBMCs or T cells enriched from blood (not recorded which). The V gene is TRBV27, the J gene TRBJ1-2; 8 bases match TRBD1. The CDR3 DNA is TGTGCCAGCAGTTTATTGAATCCGGGACAGGACTATGGCTACACCTTC. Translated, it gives CASSLLNPGQDYGYTF.